The clone carrying this TCR beta chain was detected ten times or more. Its antigen is unidentified. The data originate from a study of CD8 T cells in ankylosing spondylitis. Study-level points and caveats: Clones linked to the disease showed a CD8+ phenotype. They occurred at relatively low frequencies in peripheral blood. Ankylosing spondylitis blood seemed to carry a telltale TCR beta motif made of fewer than 10 highly homologous variants. Previous work reported some of these motif variants in the synovial fluid and blood of reactive arthritis. Reported data indicate significant enrichment of disease-linked clones within matched ankylosing spondylitis synovial fluid.

Germline V CDR1 and CDR2: MDHEN, SYDVKM. The CDR3 sequence is 12 residues long. V lost 11 bases and J lost 8, with 18 bases in between. Preparation of TCR beta libraries was done by quantitative 5'-RACE with molecular barcodes. MiXCR, applied by TCRdb to the 5' RACE reads, yields one record per CDR3 protein. Of a few hundred thousand distinct CDR3 sequences listed, roughly 8% are singletons. The chain combines TRBV28 with TRBJ1-2; possibly TRBD1 for D (6 bases). The sequence derives from a male donor with ankylosing spondylitis. The sample taken for sequencing was blood, either unsorted or a sorted T cell fraction (not recorded which). CDR3 DNA sequence: TGTGCCCTCCTTGAGGGGGTTACGGGCTACACCTTC. It specifies CALLEGVTGYTF.